Listed here are 13 T cell receptor beta chains from one sample, sequenced in a study of blood T cell repertoires in COVID-19. Repertoires were generated with immunoSEQ multiplex PCR, while TCRdb's copy carries only in-frame clones and drops some. The top ten hold almost 3% of the sample, which has 350,000 to 400,000 clones, roughly 84% seen once. The sample consisted of PBMCs or T cells enriched from blood (not recorded which). These receptor sequences come from a woman aged 25 to 39 who had recovered from COVID-19.

The rearrangement links TRBV7-9 to TRBJ2-1; 11 positions agree with TRBD2. Germline assignment: CDR1 SEHNR and CDR2 FQNEAQ (reference sequence). The CDR3 spans 19 residues. With V trimmed by 7 bases and J by 5 bases, 19 bases remained unmatched. As DNA, the CDR3 is TGTGCCAGCATCGCGCGGTCAGGGAACATAGCGGGAGGGAACAATGAGCAGTTCTTC. Protein sequence: CASIARSGNIAGGNNEQFF.

The rearrangement links TRBV9 to TRBJ1-2; D perhaps matches TRBD1 (6 bases). V dropped 5 bases and J dropped 7 bases, with 15 bases sitting between them. The germline CDR1 and CDR2 sequences are SGDLS and YYNGEE. CDR3 length: 13 residues. The DNA for the CDR3 is TGTGCCAGCAGAGCTCCCGGACAGACTGGCTACACCTTC. Translated, it gives CASRAPGQTGYTF.

The chain joins TRBV7-6 to TRBJ1-5; D perhaps matches TRBD1 (6 bases). The length of the CDR3 is 14 residues. The V end lost 2 bases, the J end lost 5 bases, and 10 bases lay between the germline ends. Germline V gene sequence: CDR1 SGHVS, CDR2 FNYEAQ. The CDR3: CASSLQQGDQPQHF. The CDR3 DNA sequence: TGTGCCAGCAGCTTACAACAGGGAGATCAGCCCCAGCATTTT.

The J gene is TRBJ2-5, the V gene TRBV10-2; TRBD1 matches at 10 bases. The CDR3 consists of 16 residues. The germline V gene has CDR1 WSHSY and CDR2 SAAADI. V dropped 3 bases and J dropped 4; count of bases not matched to a gene: 8. DNA of the CDR3: TGCGCCAGCAGTGATAGGACAGGGGGAATCAGAGAGACCCAGTACTTC. Amino acid sequence: CASSDRTGGIRETQYF.

The CDR3 sequence is CASRLATSSYNEQFF. The CDR3 coding sequence is TGTGCCAGCCGACTAGCGACGAGCTCCTACAATGAGCAGTTCTTC. This chain connects TRBV7-8 to TRBJ2-1; 8 bases align to TRBD2. V dropped 8 bases and J dropped 0; count of bases not matched to a gene: 6. This CDR3 is built from 15 residues. CDR1 SGHVS and CDR2 FQNEAQ come from the germline V gene.

V usage is TRBV25-1 and J usage is TRBJ1-3, with a weak D call TRBD1 (5 bases). V was trimmed by 5 bases and J by 3 bases, leaving 14 bases between them. The CDR3 is 15 residues long. Germline values: CDR1 MGHDK, CDR2 SYGVNS. In nucleotides, the CDR3 is TGTGCCAGCAGTCACACAGGAAAAAGTGGAAACACCATATATTTT. Its translation: CASSHTGKSGNTIYF.

The V call is TRBV12-3 or TRBV12-4, the J call TRBJ2-7, with D hard to call. The CDR3 has 12 amino acids. Trimming took off 4 bases at V and 5 bases at J, with 9 bases between the two ends. The chain's CDR3 is CASSSSPHEQYF. In DNA, the CDR3 is TGTGCCAGCAGTTCCTCCCCCCACGAGCAGTACTTC.

The sample holds one count of this clone. The chain carries TRBV5-1 and TRBJ1-4; a weak D match, TRBD1 (6 bases). Germline V gene lookup returns CDR1 SGHRS and CDR2 YFSETQ. The V end lost 7 bases, the J end lost 2 bases, and 15 bases lay between the germline ends. The CDR3 runs 15 residues. DNA for the CDR3: TGCGCCAGCGGGGAGACAGGTATTACTAATGAAAAACTGTTTTTT. Amino acids: CASGETGITNEKLFF.

This clone was counted a single time. The J gene is TRBJ1-5, the V gene TRBV18; TRBD1 aligns across 9 bases. CDR1 is KGHSH, CDR2 LQKENI, per germline. The CDR3 sequence is 14 residues long. V was clipped by 5 bases and J by 6 bases; unmatched bases: 5. CDR3 protein: CASSGTGFGQPQHF. Here the CDR3 DNA reads TGTGCCAGCTCAGGGACAGGGTTCGGTCAGCCCCAGCATTTT.

A note on this clone: Within the sample, other DNA sequences also encode this same CDR3. The chain uses TRBV27 and TRBJ2-7; 9 bases align to TRBD2. V was clipped by 3 bases and J by 2 bases; unmatched bases: 2. This CDR3 spans 14 amino acids. Germline CDR1 reads MNHEY; CDR2 reads SMNVEV (reference sequence). Here the CDR3 DNA reads TGTGCCAGCAGTTTTGCGGGAGGGACCTACGAGCAGTACTTC. Translation gives CASSFAGGTYEQYF.

This clone was seen once. The chain links TRBV7-2 to TRBJ1-4; 8 bases map to TRBD1. The CDR3 contains 14 residues. Germline V gene data show CDR1 as SGHTA and CDR2 as FQGNSA. Losses at the gene ends were 2 bases for V and 7 bases for J; bases not matched to a gene: 3. The CDR3 protein is CASSLRDRREKLFF. CDR3 nucleotide sequence: TGTGCCAGCAGCTTACGGGACAGGCGTGAAAAACTGTTTTTT.

This CDR3 reads CSVSPGLAGDEQYF. The CDR3 nucleotides read TGCAGCGTTTCCCCGGGACTAGCGGGAGACGAGCAGTACTTC. This rearrangement joins TRBV29-1 to TRBJ2-7; 14 nucleotides line up with TRBD2. The length of the CDR3 is 14 residues. The V gene's germline CDR1 is SQVTM and CDR2 ANQGSEA. V trimming: 5 bases; J trimming: 5 bases; junction bases outside the gene matches: 5.

This clone was recorded a few times. The rearrangement joins TRBV4-1 to TRBJ1-6; D is uncertain. This CDR3 is built from 15 residues. The ends were cut back, 3 bases at V and 6 bases at J, with 12 bases in the middle. Germline lookup yields CDR1 MGHRA and CDR2 YSYEKL. The CDR3 region is CASSHSVVSNSPLHF. As DNA, the CDR3 is TGCGCCAGCAGCCACTCCGTCGTTTCTAATTCACCCCTCCACTTT.